Listed below are T cell receptor beta chains from one sample, sequenced in a study of T-cell reconstitution after alpha-beta-depleted transplantation in children. Each CDR3 protein gets one entry after TCRdb re-called the PCR reads with MiXCR. The repertoire holds about 110,000 distinct CDR3 sequences, with about a tenth as singletons. Sequences were derived from PBMCs, sampled before TCRalphabeta/CD19-depleted stem cell transplant. All receptors come from a boy younger than 10 with acute lymphoblastic leukemia, due to receive a stem cell transplant. Both conserved end residues are part of each CDR3. Fields, in order: V gene, J gene, CDR3 protein.

TRBV25-1	TRBJ2-5	CASSEFARMMGPSGRNLLETQYF
TRBV7-7	TRBJ2-1	CASSLAASVVNEQFF
TRBV7-2	TRBJ2-3	CASSPGASLGDTQYF
TRBV28	TRBJ2-1	CASGSPGTDYNEQFF
TRBV6-1	TRBJ2-7	CASSAYGRGYEQYF
TRBV2	TRBJ2-4	CASSEGVGLDIQYF
TRBV10-3	TRBJ1-2	CAISETGLAPDRVDGYTF
TRBV10-3	TRBJ2-1	CAISEGPYNEQFF
TRBV7-9	TRBJ2-7	CASSFLSRDWEQYF
TRBV10-3	TRBJ2-3	CAISEGSGRADTQYF
TRBV18	TRBJ1-1	CASSIQGNTEAFF
TRBV4-2	TRBJ2-7	CASSQTTGTSGGYEQYF
TRBV12-3/TRBV12-4	TRBJ2-1	CASSLEGLAENEQFF
TRBV7-2	TRBJ1-1	CASSLDNRNTEAFF